Following are 22 T cell receptor beta chains from one sample sequenced in a study of OX40 agonist ivuxolimab in advanced cancers. The protocol was immunoSEQ multiplex PCR, while the TCRdb copy is restricted to in-frame clones and leaves out a portion. The sample lists under 65,000 clones; approximately 90% were seen once. The sequencing here drew on CD4+ or CD8+ T cells sorted from blood, taken in a trial of the OX40 agonist ivuxolimab. The origin of the receptors is an adult with an advanced solid tumor such as melanoma, head and neck, liver or kidney cancer.

In its sample, this clone was seen a few times. This chain joins TRBV19 and TRBJ1-5, with D possibly TRBD1 on 6 matching bases. Trimming took 0 bases from V and 0 from J, leaving 15 bases between them. Germline CDR1 and CDR2: LNHDA and SQIVND (reference sequence). The CDR3 totals 18 residues. CDR3 bases: TGTGCCAGTAGTATAGATCTTTCGGGGGCCTCTAGCAATCAGCCCCAGCATTTT. This encodes CASSIDLSGASSNQPQHF.

The CDR3 loop is CASSLGTSGSKETQYF. The DNA for the CDR3 is TGCGCCAGCAGCTTGGGGACTAGCGGGAGTAAAGAGACCCAGTACTTC. V and J are TRBV5-1 and TRBJ2-5; 13 positions match TRBD2. The ends lost 0 bases at V and 3 bases at J; junction bases unmatched: 2. There are 16 residues in the CDR3. Germline assignment: CDR1 SGHRS and CDR2 YFSETQ. Using reference TRBV5-1 and TRBJ2-5 for the parts outside the CDR3, the full variable domain is KAGVTQTPRYLIKTRGQQVTLSCSPISGHRSVSWYQQTPGQGLQFLFEYFSETQRNKGNFPGRFSGRQFSNSRSEMNVSTLELGDSALYLCASSLGTSGSKETQYFGPGTRLLVL.

This clone was counted a few times. V gene TRBV30 combines with J gene TRBJ1-1; D call uncertain. Trimming stripped 2 bases from V and 6 bases from J, with 7 bases between. Germline assignment: CDR1 GTSNPN and CDR2 SVGIG (reference sequence). This CDR3 is built from 11 residues. This chain's CDR3 is CAWSTFAEAFF. As DNA, the CDR3 is TGTGCCTGGAGTACGTTCGCTGAAGCTTTCTTT.

The chain carries TRBV10-1 and TRBJ1-4, with TRBD1 as a possible D gene (5 bases). This CDR3 has 14 residues. Per the germline V gene, CDR1 is WNHNN and CDR2 is SYGVQD (reference sequence). Trimming took off 6 bases at V and 0 bases at J, with 8 bases between the two ends. CDR3 in amino acids: CASSQGSTNEKLFF. Written as DNA, the CDR3 is TGCGCCAGCAGCCAGGGATCAACTAATGAAAAACTGTTTTTT.

J is TRBJ1-1 and V is TRBV6-1, with unresolved D. Germline assignment: CDR1 MNHNS and CDR2 SASEGT. V gave up 8 bases and J gave up 5 bases, with 12 bases separating them. This CDR3 is built from 12 residues. The CDR3 spells CASQQTRTEAFF. The CDR3 nucleotides are TGTGCCAGCCAGCAGACGAGAACTGAAGCTTTCTTT.

The chain's CDR3 is CASSLSGISYNEQFF. In DNA form, the CDR3 reads TGTGCCAGCAGCCTGAGCGGGATATCCTACAATGAGCAGTTCTTC. The rearrangement links TRBV9 to TRBJ2-1, with TRBD2 matching over 7 bases. J gave up 1 base and V 4 bases, and 5 bases lay outside the gene matches. From germline, CDR1 is SGDLS and CDR2 YYNGEE. The CDR3 runs to 15 residues.

This rearrangement joins TRBV19 to TRBJ2-7; D is uncertain. V lost 1 base and J 1 base, leaving 11 bases between the germline ends. Germline V lookup: CDR1 LNHDA, CDR2 SQIVND (reference sequence). CDR3 length: 15 residues. The CDR3 bases are TGTGCCAGTAGTATAGCCCACGGAAGTTCCTACGAGCAGTACTTC. Translating it yields CASSIAHGSSYEQYF.

CDR3 protein: CASSSPYRPLGQGGNEQYF. CDR3 nucleotide sequence: TGTGCCAGCAGTTCTCCGTACCGTCCGCTGGGACAGGGGGGCAACGAGCAGTACTTC. This sequence joins TRBV28 and TRBJ2-7, with 11 bases aligning to TRBD1. The V and J ends lost 4 bases and 5 bases, in that order; junction bases with no gene match: 19. The V gene's germline CDR1 is MDHEN and CDR2 SYDVKM. The CDR3 is made up of 19 amino acids. The whole variable domain, remainder taken from reference TRBV28 and TRBJ2-7, is DVKVTQSSRYLVKRTGEKVFLECVQDMDHENMFWYRQDPGLGLRLIYFSYDVKMKEKGDIPEGYSVSREKKERFSLILESASTNQTSMYLCASSSPYRPLGQGGNEQYFGPGTRLTVT.

This chain uses TRBV15 with TRBJ1-5; D is unclear. V lost 1 base and J lost 0, with 7 bases in between. The CDR3 has 15 residues. Germline-derived CDR1 and CDR2 are LNHNV and YYDKDF (reference sequence). The CDR3 region is CATSRASYSNQPQHF. DNA for the CDR3: TGTGCCACCAGCAGAGCTTCCTATAGCAATCAGCCCCAGCATTTT.

The V call is TRBV19, the J call TRBJ2-3; the D gene is possibly TRBD1 (5 bases). The germline gives CDR1 LNHDA, CDR2 SQIVND (reference sequence). The CDR3 is 14 amino acids. V was pared by 3 bases and J by 5 bases, with 12 bases between. CDR3 sequence: CASSIVQGRDTQYF. The CDR3 coding sequence is TGTGCCAGTAGTATCGTTCAGGGAAGAGATACGCAGTATTTT.

This clone appeared once. The rearrangement links TRBV5-5 to TRBJ1-1; weak D call: TRBD1 (5 bases). V was clipped by 3 bases and J by 4 bases, with 10 bases between them. Germline V gives CDR1 SGHKS, CDR2 YYEKEE (reference sequence). This CDR3 has 13 amino acids. The CDR3 is CASSWDPSTEAFF. As DNA, the CDR3 is TGTGCCAGCAGCTGGGACCCTAGCACTGAAGCTTTCTTT.

In DNA form, the CDR3 reads TGTGCCAGTAGTATAGATCTCGCGGGACTAACCTCCAATGAGCAGTTCTTC. Translating it yields CASSIDLAGLTSNEQFF. V usage is TRBV19 and J usage is TRBJ2-1, with 7 bases matching TRBD2. CDR3 length: 17 residues. V gave up 0 bases and J gave up 6 bases; unmatched junction bases: 11. Germline assignment: CDR1 LNHDA and CDR2 SQIVND (reference sequence). The whole variable domain, remainder taken from reference TRBV19 and TRBJ2-1, is DGGITQSPKYLFRKEGQNVTLSCEQNLNHDAMYWYRQDPGQGLRLIYYSQIVNDFQKGDIAEGYSVSREKKESFPLTVTSAQKNPTAFYLCASSIDLAGLTSNEQFFGPGTRLTVL.

The chain has TRBV12-5 and TRBJ2-3, with TRBD2 identical over 7 bases. Germline V gene data show CDR1 as LGHNT and CDR2 as FRNRAP. The CDR3 is made up of 15 amino acids. The trim removed 4 bases at V and 0 bases at J, leaving 4 bases unmatched. The CDR3 is CASGWSGTSTDTQYF. The CDR3 bases are TGTGCTAGTGGTTGGAGCGGGACTAGCACAGATACGCAGTATTTT.

The V call is TRBV19, the J call TRBJ2-1; D may match TRBD1 or TRBD2 (6 bases each). Germline V lookup: CDR1 LNHDA, CDR2 SQIVND (reference sequence). This CDR3 is built from 17 residues. Trimming shortened V by 1 base and J by 2 bases, and 15 bases separated the two germline ends. CDR3 nucleotides: TGTGCCAGTAGTATAGCACCGGGGGCGGGAACCTACAATGAGCAGTTCTTC. This encodes CASSIAPGAGTYNEQFF.

The chain employs TRBV10-1 and TRBJ2-7; 10 bases are shared with TRBD1. CDR1 WNHNN and CDR2 SYGVQD come from the germline V gene (reference sequence). The CDR3 is 15 amino acids. Trimming cost V 3 bases and J 3 bases; bases outside gene matches: 5. The CDR3, as DNA: TGCGCCAGCAGTGAAGGGACAGGGGTAGGCTACGAGCAGTACTTC. Its translation is CASSEGTGVGYEQYF.

This clone was recorded once. The gene calls are TRBV10-1 and TRBJ2-2; D might be TRBD1 (6 bases). Between the trimmed V and J ends, which lost 5 bases and 7 bases, there was a span of 11 bases. This CDR3 comprises 13 residues. Germline V gene sequence: CDR1 WNHNN, CDR2 SYGVQD (reference sequence). CDR3 nucleotide sequence: TGCGCCAGCAGTCCAAACAGGGTCGGGGAGCTGTTTTTT. Amino acid sequence: CASSPNRVGELFF.

The chain employs TRBV20-1 and TRBJ1-4; D remains ambiguous. The V gene lost 3 bases and the J gene lost 8 bases, with 7 bases spanning the gap. The germline gives CDR1 DFQATT, CDR2 SNEGSKA (reference sequence). There are 11 residues in the CDR3. The CDR3 nucleotides are TGCAGTGCTAGGCTCACGGAAAAACTGTTTTTT. Its protein is CSARLTEKLFF.

The genes are TRBV19 and TRBJ1-5, with D uncertain. V shed 2 bases and J shed 7 bases, with 12 bases lying between them. This CDR3 contains 14 residues. Germline CDR1 reads LNHDA; CDR2 reads SQIVND (reference sequence). As DNA, the CDR3 is TGTGCCAGTAGTATATGGGGAGGTGGACAGCCCCAGCATTTT. It specifies CASSIWGGGQPQHF.

The CDR3 DNA is TGTGCCAGCAGCTTAGGCTTAGCGGGGAGCACCGGGGAGCTGTTTTTT. It translates to CASSLGLAGSTGELFF. The chain has TRBV11-3 and TRBJ2-2; 8 bases align to TRBD2. V was clipped by 1 base and J by 4 bases; unmatched bases: 5. The CDR3 sequence is 16 residues long. Germline CDR1 SGHNT, CDR2 YENEEA. Complete variable domain (other parts from reference TRBV11-3 and TRBJ2-2): EAGVVQSPRYKIIEKKQPVAFWCNPISGHNTLYWYLQNLGQGPELLIRYENEEAVDDSQLPKDRFSAERLKGVDSTLKIQPAELGDSAVYLCASSLGLAGSTGELFFGEGSRLTVL.

This rearrangement joins TRBV5-3 to TRBJ2-7; D may be TRBD1 (7 bases). TRBV5-3 is marked as an open reading frame, function uncertain. V was cut by 4 bases and J by 4 bases, with 24 bases left in between. The CDR3 is 17 residues long. The CDR3 spells CARSGGLDGTESYEQYF. DNA for the CDR3: TGTGCCAGAAGCGGGGGGCTAGACGGGACAGAGAGTTACGAGCAGTACTTC.

The chain couples TRBV5-4 to TRBJ2-5, with TRBD2 matching 7 bases. CDR3 length equals 16 residues. Germline CDR1 reads SGHNT; CDR2 reads YYREEE (reference sequence). V gave up 0 bases and J gave up 5 bases; unmatched junction bases: 10. The CDR3 sequence is CASSLAQRGTGETQYF. Written as DNA, the CDR3 is TGTGCCAGCAGCTTGGCACAGCGGGGCACGGGGGAGACCCAGTACTTC.

This chain links TRBV7-2 with TRBJ2-1; D is possibly TRBD2 (5 bases). With 0 bases removed from V and 4 bases from J, the gap between germline ends came to 7 bases. The V gene's germline CDR1 is SGHTA and CDR2 FQGNSA. This CDR3 has 14 amino acids. CDR3 nucleotide sequence: TGTGCCAGCAGCTTAGCCCGCGGGTACAATGAGCAGTTCTTC. As protein: CASSLARGYNEQFF. Complete variable domain (other parts from reference TRBV7-2 and TRBJ2-1): GAGVSQSPSNKVTEKGKDVELRCDPISGHTALYWYRQSLGQGLEFLIYFQGNSAPDKSGLPSDRFSAERTGGSVSTLTIQRTQQEDSAVYLCASSLARGYNEQFFGPGTRLTVL.